Presented here are 30 T cell receptor beta chains from one specimen sequenced in a study of blood T cell repertoires in COVID-19. Profiling relied on immunoSEQ multiplex PCR, and the TCRdb table lists in-frame clones only, not all of them. The sample lists 100,000 to 150,000 clones, approximately 80% occurring once. Sequenced: peripheral blood. The receptors were gathered from a man in his forties with active or convalescent COVID-19.

The chain employs TRBV27 and TRBJ1-2, with TRBD1 matching 9 bases. Germline V lookup: CDR1 MNHEY, CDR2 SMNVEV (reference sequence). The CDR3 has 14 residues. The J segment lost 5 bases and the V segment lost 6 bases, leaving 7 bases of the junction unmatched. The CDR3 region has the DNA TGTGCCAGCAGGGCCGGGACAGGGCCTTATGGCTACACCTTC. It is translated as CASRAGTGPYGYTF.

V usage is TRBV28 and J usage is TRBJ1-1, with TRBD1 matching over 9 bases. Looked up from germline, CDR1 is MDHEN and CDR2 is SYDVKM. With V trimmed by 2 bases and J by 4 bases, 8 bases remained unmatched. This CDR3 region has 16 residues. The CDR3 loop reads CASSLLRTGAITEAFF. The CDR3 region has the DNA TGTGCCAGCAGTTTACTCCGGACAGGGGCCATCACTGAAGCTTTCTTT.

The chain joins TRBV29-1 to TRBJ1-1; no clear D. Per the germline V gene, CDR1 is SQVTM and CDR2 is ANQGSEA. CDR3 length: 13 amino acids. V was clipped by 5 bases and J by 2 bases, with 12 bases between them. CDR3 loop: CSVRKDTNTEAFF. CDR3 DNA: TGCAGCGTTAGGAAAGACACAAACACTGAAGCTTTCTTT. The full variable domain, its missing parts supplied by reference TRBV29-1 and TRBJ1-1, is SAVISQKPSRDICQRGTSLTIQCQVDSQVTMMFWYRQQPGQSLTLIATANQGSEATYESGFVIDKFPISRPNLTFSTLTVSNMSPEDSSIYLCSVRKDTNTEAFFGQGTRLTVV.

For the CDR3, the DNA is TGTGCCAGCAGTACCAAACGGACAGATTTGAACACTGAAGCTTTCTTT. Translated, it gives CASSTKRTDLNTEAFF. J is TRBJ1-1 and V is TRBV7-9; D might be TRBD1 (6 bases). This CDR3 is 16 amino acids long. V gave up 6 bases and J gave up 0 bases, with 17 bases separating them. Germline V CDR1 and CDR2: SEHNR, FQNEAQ (reference sequence).

This chain joins TRBV7-2 and TRBJ1-2; tentatively, D is TRBD1 (5 bases). The CDR3 covers 15 residues. Trimming removed 0 bases at V and 4 bases at J, with 12 bases between. Germline values: CDR1 SGHTA, CDR2 FQGNSA. CDR3 residues: CASSLAFGQAYGYTF. The CDR3 coding sequence is TGTGCCAGCAGCTTAGCGTTTGGACAAGCCTATGGCTACACCTTC.

The J gene is TRBJ1-1, the V gene TRBV6-5; 7 bases fit TRBD1. The V gene end was trimmed by 0 bases and the J gene end by 0 bases; junction bases not matched to a gene: 4. Germline loops: CDR1 MNHEY, CDR2 SVGAGI. CDR3 size: 16 residues. The CDR3 loop is CASSYSRDRLNTEAFF. CDR3 nucleotide sequence: TGTGCCAGCAGTTACTCGAGGGACAGATTGAACACTGAAGCTTTCTTT.

CDR3 sequence: CASRGQINEKLFF. CDR3 sequence (DNA): TGTGCCAGCAGGGGACAGATTAATGAAAAACTGTTTTTT. This chain connects TRBV6-6 to TRBJ1-4, with 7 bases identical to TRBD1. After removal of 6 bases from V and 4 bases from J, the junction contained 2 bases not matched to a gene. This CDR3 is built from 13 residues. Germline CDR1 reads MNHNY; CDR2 reads SVGAGI (reference sequence).

The V and J genes are TRBV19 and TRBJ1-2; 8 bases map to TRBD1. The CDR3 contains 14 residues. V dropped 4 bases and J dropped 7; count of bases not matched to a gene: 8. Germline CDR1 reads LNHDA; CDR2 reads SQIVND (reference sequence). The CDR3 sequence is CASSTGTGGSGYTF. CDR3 DNA: TGTGCCAGTAGTACCGGGACAGGTGGGAGTGGCTACACCTTC.

V gene TRBV6-5 combines with J gene TRBJ1-2; 8 nucleotides agree with TRBD1. This CDR3 has 14 residues. The germline V gene encodes CDR1 MNHEY and CDR2 SVGAGI. After removal of 6 bases from V and 8 bases from J, the junction contained 11 bases not matched to a gene. CDR3 sequence: CASRRTGLERGYTF. CDR3 DNA: TGTGCCAGCAGGCGGACAGGGCTGGAGAGAGGCTACACCTTC.

This clone was recorded once. The chain combines TRBV6-1 with TRBJ2-7; 9 nucleotides line up with TRBD1. J lost 1 base, V lost 3 bases, and 4 bases had no gene match. Germline V gives CDR1 MNHNS, CDR2 SASEGT. The CDR3 extends over 15 amino acids. CDR3 residues: CASSDRDRASYEQYF. The CDR3 DNA is TGTGCCAGCAGTGACCGGGACAGGGCATCCTACGAGCAGTACTTC.

This clone has only one observation. The J gene is TRBJ1-4, the V gene TRBV5-1; 8 bases match TRBD1. This CDR3 region has 16 residues. V was clipped by 4 bases and J by 0 bases; unmatched bases: 5. The germline V gene encodes CDR1 SGHRS and CDR2 YFSETQ. CDR3 sequence: CASSPGQGTTNEKLFF. In nucleotides, the CDR3 is TGCGCCAGCAGCCCCGGACAGGGTACAACTAATGAAAAACTGTTTTTT.

The chain links TRBV2 to TRBJ1-4; TRBD1 is a possible D gene (6 bases). The V gene lost 3 bases and the J gene lost 8 bases, with 13 bases spanning the gap. This CDR3 region has 14 residues. Germline CDR1 reads SNHLY; CDR2 reads FYNNEI. The CDR3 loop reads CASSDPGQGEKLFF. CDR3 DNA sequence: TGTGCCAGCAGTGACCCGGGACAAGGAGAAAAACTGTTTTTT.

This sequence joins TRBV29-1 and TRBJ2-3, with 9 bases that match TRBD1. Trimming removed 7 bases from V and 2 bases from J; junction bases left unmatched: 7. This CDR3 has 14 amino acids. Germline V CDR1 and CDR2: SQVTM, ANQGSEA. The chain's CDR3 is CSGMTGGSTDTQYF. The CDR3 DNA follows: TGCAGCGGGATGACAGGGGGGTCCACAGATACGCAGTATTTT.

This clone has a single count. The chain uses TRBV10-2 and TRBJ2-3; 7 nucleotides align to TRBD2. V was pared by 6 bases and J by 6 bases, with 9 bases of the junction left unmatched. This CDR3 has 14 amino acids. Germline V gene sequence: CDR1 WSHSY, CDR2 SAAADI. CDR3: CASRRGLGEDTQYF. The CDR3 DNA sequence: TGCGCCAGCAGGCGGGGGTTGGGTGAGGATACGCAGTATTTT.

The chain employs TRBV19 and TRBJ1-3, with D perhaps matching TRBD1 (6 bases). Germline CDR1 is LNHDA and CDR2 is SQIVND (reference sequence). This CDR3 is built from 19 residues. V lost 1 base to trimming and J lost 0 bases, with 19 bases between them. The DNA of the CDR3 is TGTGCCAGTAGTATAGCGGTGTGGGGGACAACGAGCTCTGGAAACACCATATATTTT. The encoded protein is CASSIAVWGTTSSGNTIYF.

This rearrangement joins TRBV5-1 to TRBJ2-1; 7 nucleotides agree with TRBD1. The junction had 3 bases not matched to a gene; V was cut back by 3 bases and J by 6 bases. CDR1 SGHRS and CDR2 YFSETQ come from the germline V gene. This CDR3 contains 13 residues. The CDR3 protein is CASSSEGANEQFF. DNA of the CDR3: TGCGCCAGCAGCTCTGAGGGGGCCAATGAGCAGTTCTTC.

V and J are TRBV11-2 and TRBJ2-3, with 10 bases matching TRBD2. The CDR3 totals 16 residues. The J segment lost 6 bases and the V segment lost 0 bases, leaving 6 bases of the junction unmatched. Germline-derived CDR1 and CDR2 are SGHAT and FQNNGV. The CDR3 loop is CASSLDSPAGGDTQYF. Written as DNA, the CDR3 is TGTGCCAGCAGCTTAGATTCCCCAGCGGGGGGGGATACGCAGTATTTT.

V and J are TRBV6-6 and TRBJ1-1; no reliable D call. V lost 6 bases and J 1 base, leaving 9 bases between the germline ends. This CDR3 is 13 amino acids long. CDR1 and CDR2 (germline): MNHNY, SVGAGI (reference sequence). CDR3 coding DNA: TGTGCCAGCAGCCCACGGGAGAACACTGAAGCTTTCTTT. It translates to CASSPRENTEAFF.

The chain uses TRBV4-1 and TRBJ2-1; D is ambiguous. The length of the CDR3 is 14 residues. Germline CDR1 reads MGHRA; CDR2 reads YSYEKL. Trimming pared 0 bases from V and 6 bases from J, leaving 9 bases between. The CDR3 spells CASSQEEPRNEQFF. CDR3 coding DNA: TGCGCCAGCAGCCAAGAAGAGCCACGCAATGAGCAGTTCTTC.

The genes are TRBV18 and TRBJ1-2, with 9 bases matching TRBD1. The CDR3 has 15 residues. V was clipped by 5 bases and J by 4 bases; unmatched bases: 8. CDR1 and CDR2 from the germline V gene are KGHSH and LQKENI. Written as DNA, the CDR3 is TGTGCCAGCTCAAGTCCGGGACAGGGTGTCTATGGCTACACCTTC. This codes for CASSSPGQGVYGYTF.

The chain joins TRBV19 to TRBJ2-6, with 8 bases identical to TRBD1. V shed 5 bases, J shed 0 bases, and the junction held 3 bases outside the gene matches. Germline V gene lookup returns CDR1 LNHDA and CDR2 SQIVND (reference sequence). This CDR3 region has 16 residues. The CDR3 sequence: CASSQDRASGANVLTF. DNA for the CDR3: TGTGCCAGTAGTCAGGACAGGGCCTCTGGGGCCAACGTCCTGACTTTC.

The rearrangement uses TRBV5-5 and TRBJ1-2; 7 nucleotides align to TRBD1. The trim removed 4 bases at V and 4 bases at J, leaving 4 bases unmatched. This CDR3 is 13 amino acids long. Looked up from germline, CDR1 is SGHKS and CDR2 is YYEKEE (reference sequence). CDR3 loop: CASSIRDSYGYTF. CDR3 in DNA: TGTGCCAGCAGCATCCGGGACAGCTATGGCTACACCTTC.

This clone has just a few counts. The V gene is TRBV14, the J gene TRBJ2-2; 7 bases line up with TRBD1. The germline V gene has CDR1 SGHDN and CDR2 FVKESK. The CDR3 is 15 residues long. J was trimmed by 5 bases and V by 1 base; bases with no gene match: 4. The CDR3, as DNA: TGTGCCAGCAGCCAAGTACCGACAGGGACCGGGGAGCTGTTTTTT. Amino acid sequence: CASSQVPTGTGELFF.

The gene calls are TRBV4-3 and TRBJ1-2, with D tentatively TRBD1 (6 bases). This CDR3 is built from 20 residues. Deletions cut 0 bases from V and 0 bases from J, with 23 bases between. Germline V gives CDR1 LGHNA, CDR2 YSLEER. This chain's CDR3 is CASSQDEGRGLVRPNYGYTF. The DNA for the CDR3 is TGCGCCAGCAGCCAAGATGAGGGCAGGGGATTAGTACGACCTAACTATGGCTACACCTTC.

V and J are TRBV19 and TRBJ1-5; TRBD1 agrees at 9 bases. The CDR3 runs to 16 residues. V was pared by 6 bases and J by 6 bases, with 12 bases of the junction left unmatched. Per germline, CDR1 LNHDA and CDR2 SQIVND (reference sequence). This CDR3 is CASRTTGTGNSQPQHF. CDR3 bases: TGTGCCAGTAGGACCACCGGGACAGGGAATAGTCAGCCCCAGCATTTT.

This clone was seen only once. The J gene is TRBJ2-1, the V gene TRBV14; D may be TRBD2 (6 bases). This CDR3 has 13 amino acids. V lost 4 bases, J lost 10 bases, and 14 bases lay in between. CDR1 and CDR2 from the germline V gene are SGHDN and FVKESK. The CDR3 sequence: CASSPRLVGEQFF. CDR3 coding DNA: TGTGCCAGCAGCCCCCGACTAGTCGGCGAGCAGTTCTTC.

The rearrangement joins TRBV10-3 to TRBJ1-5, with D perhaps matching TRBD1 (6 bases). Germline lookup yields CDR1 ENHRY and CDR2 SYGVKD. The CDR3 is 14 residues long. V was trimmed by 10 bases and J by 7 bases, leaving 20 bases between them. Here the CDR3 reads CATHGEQGGQPQHF. The CDR3 region has the DNA TGTGCCACCCATGGGGAACAGGGTGGGCAGCCCCAGCATTTT.

The chain has TRBV7-6 and TRBJ2-7, with 8 positions matching TRBD2. V dropped 1 base and J dropped 6; count of bases not matched to a gene: 11. CDR1 and CDR2 (germline): SGHVS, FNYEAQ. The CDR3 totals 16 residues. The CDR3 DNA sequence: TGTGCCAGCAGCTTAGAGGGTCGGGGGGGCGCCGGCGAGCAGTACTTC. Its translation: CASSLEGRGGAGEQYF.

The CDR3 loop reads CASSLADPTTYEQYF. CDR3 sequence (DNA): TGTGCCAGCAGTTTAGCAGACCCTACTACCTACGAGCAGTACTTC. The genes are TRBV27 and TRBJ2-7; D remains ambiguous. Trimming cost V 2 bases and J 2 bases, with 13 bases left between them. CDR3 size: 15 residues. The germline gives CDR1 MNHEY, CDR2 SMNVEV (reference sequence).

V usage is TRBV7-9 and J usage is TRBJ2-7; possible D gene TRBD1, 5 bases. The ends were cut back, 3 bases at V and 0 bases at J, with 6 bases in the middle. The germline gives CDR1 SEHNR, CDR2 FQNEAQ (reference sequence). This CDR3 has 13 amino acids. The CDR3 nucleotides are TGTGCCAGCAGCTTCGGACACTCCTACGAGCAGTACTTC. Its translation is CASSFGHSYEQYF.